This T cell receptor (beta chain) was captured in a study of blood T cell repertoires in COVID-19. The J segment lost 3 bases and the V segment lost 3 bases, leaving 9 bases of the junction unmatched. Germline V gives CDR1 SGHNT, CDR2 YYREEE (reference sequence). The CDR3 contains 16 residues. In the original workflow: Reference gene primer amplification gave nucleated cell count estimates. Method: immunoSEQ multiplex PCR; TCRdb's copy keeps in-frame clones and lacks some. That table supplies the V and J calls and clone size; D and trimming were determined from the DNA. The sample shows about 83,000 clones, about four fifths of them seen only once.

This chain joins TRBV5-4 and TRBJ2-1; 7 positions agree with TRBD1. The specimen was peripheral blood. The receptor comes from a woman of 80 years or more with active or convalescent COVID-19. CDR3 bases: TGTGCCAGCAGCTGGCGACCGGGGACAGACTACAATGAGCAGTTCTTC. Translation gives CASSWRPGTDYNEQFF.